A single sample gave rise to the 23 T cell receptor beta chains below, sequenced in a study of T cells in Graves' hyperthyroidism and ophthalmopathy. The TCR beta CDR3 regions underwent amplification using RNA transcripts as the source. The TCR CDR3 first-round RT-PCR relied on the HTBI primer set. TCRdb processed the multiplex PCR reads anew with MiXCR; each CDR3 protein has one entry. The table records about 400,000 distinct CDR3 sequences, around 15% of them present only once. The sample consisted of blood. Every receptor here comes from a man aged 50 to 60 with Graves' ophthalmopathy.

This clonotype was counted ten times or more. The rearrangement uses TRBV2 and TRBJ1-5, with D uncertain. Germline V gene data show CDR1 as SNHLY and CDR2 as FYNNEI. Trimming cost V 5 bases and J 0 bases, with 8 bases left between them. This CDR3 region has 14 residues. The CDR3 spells CASSLQNSNQPQHF. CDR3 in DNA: TGTGCCAGCAGTCTACAGAATAGCAATCAGCCCCAGCATTTT.

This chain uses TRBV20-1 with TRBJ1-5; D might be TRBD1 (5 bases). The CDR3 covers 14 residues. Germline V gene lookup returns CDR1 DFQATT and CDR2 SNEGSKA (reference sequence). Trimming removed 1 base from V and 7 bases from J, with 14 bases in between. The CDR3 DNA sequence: TGCAGTGCTAGAGCGGCCCCTAAGGGGCAGCCCCAGCATTTT. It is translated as CSARAAPKGQPQHF.

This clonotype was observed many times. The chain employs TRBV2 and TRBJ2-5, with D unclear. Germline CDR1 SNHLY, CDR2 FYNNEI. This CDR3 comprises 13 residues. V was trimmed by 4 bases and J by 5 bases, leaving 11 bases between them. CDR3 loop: CASSAQPGETQYF. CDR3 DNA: TGTGCCAGCAGTGCTCAGCCCGGGGAGACCCAGTACTTC.

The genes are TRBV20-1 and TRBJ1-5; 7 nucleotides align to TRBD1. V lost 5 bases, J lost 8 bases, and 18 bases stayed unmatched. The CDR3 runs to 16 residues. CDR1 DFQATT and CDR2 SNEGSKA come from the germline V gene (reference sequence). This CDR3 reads CSASSGTVADSEPQHF. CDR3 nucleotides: TGCAGTGCTTCCTCCGGGACAGTCGCCGACAGTGAGCCCCAGCATTTT.

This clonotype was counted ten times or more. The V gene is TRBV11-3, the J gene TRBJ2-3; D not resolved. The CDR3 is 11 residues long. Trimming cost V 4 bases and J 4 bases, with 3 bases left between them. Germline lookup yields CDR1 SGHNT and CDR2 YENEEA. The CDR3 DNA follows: TGTGCCAGCAGCTCGTCAGATACGCAGTATTTT. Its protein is CASSSSDTQYF.

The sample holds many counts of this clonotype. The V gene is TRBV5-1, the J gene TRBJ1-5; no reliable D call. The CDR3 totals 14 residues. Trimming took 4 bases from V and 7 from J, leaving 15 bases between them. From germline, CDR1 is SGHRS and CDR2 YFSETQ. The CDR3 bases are TGCGCCAGCAGCCCGGCGGAGGGTGGGCAGCCCCAGCATTTT. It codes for CASSPAEGGQPQHF.

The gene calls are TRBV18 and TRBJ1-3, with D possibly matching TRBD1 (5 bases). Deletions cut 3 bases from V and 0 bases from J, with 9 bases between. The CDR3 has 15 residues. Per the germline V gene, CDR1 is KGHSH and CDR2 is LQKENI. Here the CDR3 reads CASSPGTDSGNTIYF. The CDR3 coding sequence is TGTGCCAGCTCACCCGGGACGGACTCTGGAAACACCATATATTTT.

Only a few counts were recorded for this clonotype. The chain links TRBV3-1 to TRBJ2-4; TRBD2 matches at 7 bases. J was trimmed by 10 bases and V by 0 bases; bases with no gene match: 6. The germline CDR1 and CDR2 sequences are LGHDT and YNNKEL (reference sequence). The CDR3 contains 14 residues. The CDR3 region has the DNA TGTGCCAGCAGCCAAGAACGGGAGGCCCGAATTCAGTACTTC. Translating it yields CASSQEREARIQYF.

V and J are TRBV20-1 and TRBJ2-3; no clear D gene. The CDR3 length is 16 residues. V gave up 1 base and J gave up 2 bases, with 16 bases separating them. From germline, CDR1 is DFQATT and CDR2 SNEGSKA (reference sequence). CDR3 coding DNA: TGCAGTGCTAGAGTCCCGGGCTTCACTCACACAGATACGCAGTATTTT. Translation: CSARVPGFTHTDTQYF.

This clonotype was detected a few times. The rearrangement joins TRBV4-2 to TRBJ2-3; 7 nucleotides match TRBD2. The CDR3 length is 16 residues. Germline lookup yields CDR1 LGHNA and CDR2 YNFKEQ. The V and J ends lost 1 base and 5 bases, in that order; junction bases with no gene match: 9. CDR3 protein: CASSQGTGRERDTQYF. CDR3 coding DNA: TGTGCCAGCAGCCAAGGCACCGGGCGGGAGAGAGATACGCAGTATTTT.

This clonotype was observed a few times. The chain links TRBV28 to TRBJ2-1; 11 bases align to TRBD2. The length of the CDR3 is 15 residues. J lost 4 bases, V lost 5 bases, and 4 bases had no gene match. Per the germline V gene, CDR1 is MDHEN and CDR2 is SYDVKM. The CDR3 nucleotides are TGTGCCAGCAGTACCTTAGCGGGAGGGTACAATGAGCAGTTCTTC. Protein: CASSTLAGGYNEQFF.

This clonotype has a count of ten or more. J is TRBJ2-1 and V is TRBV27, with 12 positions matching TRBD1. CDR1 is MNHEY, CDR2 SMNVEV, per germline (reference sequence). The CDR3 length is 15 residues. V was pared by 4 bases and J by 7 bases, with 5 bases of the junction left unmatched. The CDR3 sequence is CASSYGTGGNNEQFF. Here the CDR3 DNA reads TGTGCCAGCAGTTACGGGACAGGGGGCAATAATGAGCAGTTCTTC.

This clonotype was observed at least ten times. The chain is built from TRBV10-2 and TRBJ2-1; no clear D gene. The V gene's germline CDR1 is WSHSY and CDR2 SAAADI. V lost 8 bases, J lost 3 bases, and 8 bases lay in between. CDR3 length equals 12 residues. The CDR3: CASAENYNEQFF. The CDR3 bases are TGCGCCAGCGCGGAAAACTACAATGAGCAGTTCTTC.

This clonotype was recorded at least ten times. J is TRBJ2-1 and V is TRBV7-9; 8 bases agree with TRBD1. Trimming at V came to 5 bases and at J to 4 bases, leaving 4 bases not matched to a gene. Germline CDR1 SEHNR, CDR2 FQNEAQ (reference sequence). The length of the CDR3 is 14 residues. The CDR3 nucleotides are TGTGCCAGCAGCATGGGACAGGAATACAATGAGCAGTTCTTC. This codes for CASSMGQEYNEQFF.

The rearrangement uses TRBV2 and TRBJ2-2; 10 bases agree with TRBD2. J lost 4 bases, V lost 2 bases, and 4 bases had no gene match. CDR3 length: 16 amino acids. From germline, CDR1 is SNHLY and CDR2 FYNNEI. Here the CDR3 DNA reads TGTGCCAGCAGTGAATTTAGCGGGAGGAGCACCGGGGAGCTGTTTTTT. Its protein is CASSEFSGRSTGELFF.

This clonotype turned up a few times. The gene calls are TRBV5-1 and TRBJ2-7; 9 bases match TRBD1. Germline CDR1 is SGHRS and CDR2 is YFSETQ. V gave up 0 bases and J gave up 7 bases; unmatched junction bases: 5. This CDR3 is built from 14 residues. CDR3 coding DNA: TGCGCCAGCAGCTTGGCCCGACAGGGGGTGGAGCAGTACTTC. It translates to CASSLARQGVEQYF.

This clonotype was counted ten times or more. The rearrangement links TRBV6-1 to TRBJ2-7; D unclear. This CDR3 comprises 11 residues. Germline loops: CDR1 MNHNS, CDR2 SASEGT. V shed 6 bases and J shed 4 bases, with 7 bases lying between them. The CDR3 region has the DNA TGTGCCAGCAGGGAGACATACGAGCAGTACTTC. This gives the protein CASRETYEQYF.

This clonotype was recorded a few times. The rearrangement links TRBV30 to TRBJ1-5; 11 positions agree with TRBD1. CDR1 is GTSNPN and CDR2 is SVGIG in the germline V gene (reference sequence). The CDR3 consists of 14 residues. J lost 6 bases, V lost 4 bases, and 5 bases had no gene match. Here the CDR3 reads CAWTSGQGVQPQHF. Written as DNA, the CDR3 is TGTGCCTGGACCTCGGGACAGGGGGTTCAGCCCCAGCATTTT.

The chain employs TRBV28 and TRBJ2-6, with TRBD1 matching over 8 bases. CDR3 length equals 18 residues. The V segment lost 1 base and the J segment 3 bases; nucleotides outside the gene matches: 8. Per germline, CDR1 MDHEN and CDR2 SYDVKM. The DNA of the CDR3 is TGTGCCAGCAGTTTATCCGGCAGGGGGCTGGGTGGGGCCAACGTCCTGACTTTC. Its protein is CASSLSGRGLGGANVLTF.

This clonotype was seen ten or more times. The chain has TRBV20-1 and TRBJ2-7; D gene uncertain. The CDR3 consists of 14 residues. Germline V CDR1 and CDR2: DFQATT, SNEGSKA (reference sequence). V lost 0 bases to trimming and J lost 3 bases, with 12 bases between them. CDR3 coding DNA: TGCAGTGCTAGAGATCTAGGACGCGACTACGAGCAGTACTTC. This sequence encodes CSARDLGRDYEQYF.

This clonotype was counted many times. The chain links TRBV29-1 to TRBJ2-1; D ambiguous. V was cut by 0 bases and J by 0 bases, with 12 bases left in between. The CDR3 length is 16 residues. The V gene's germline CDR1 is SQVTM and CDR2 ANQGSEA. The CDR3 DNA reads TGCAGCGTTGAAGATCTGACGGTGAGCTCCTACAATGAGCAGTTCTTC. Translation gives CSVEDLTVSSYNEQFF.

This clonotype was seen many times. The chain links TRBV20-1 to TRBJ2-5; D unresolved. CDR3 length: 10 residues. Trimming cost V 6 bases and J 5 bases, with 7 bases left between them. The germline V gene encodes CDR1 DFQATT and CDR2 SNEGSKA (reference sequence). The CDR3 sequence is CSAAAETQYF. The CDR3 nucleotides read TGCAGTGCAGCCGCGGAGACCCAGTACTTC.

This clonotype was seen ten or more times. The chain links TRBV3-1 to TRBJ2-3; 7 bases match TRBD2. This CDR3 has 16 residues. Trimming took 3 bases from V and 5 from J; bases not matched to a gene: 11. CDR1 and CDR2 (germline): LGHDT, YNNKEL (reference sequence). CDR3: CASSQGGGGPKDTQYF. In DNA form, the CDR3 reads TGTGCCAGCAGCCAGGGGGGGGGAGGGCCAAAAGATACGCAGTATTTT.